The sequence of this T cell receptor beta chain was determined in a study of T-cell reconstitution after alpha-beta-depleted transplantation in children. Points from the study as a whole: Elevated TCRbeta diversity at day 60 was traced, in some patients, to surviving recipient T cells and thymic progenitors. T-cell counts and diversity at one year post-transplant came mainly from newly produced T cells. Reportedly, alpha-beta T cells present about two months post-transplant originated from several hundred expanded clones of graft origin.

The library targeted TCRbeta and was prepared with unique molecular identifiers. TCRdb re-called the PCR reads through MiXCR, storing one row per CDR3 protein. This sample carries roughly 240,000 distinct CDR3 sequences, approximately 8.9% of them seen once, and the ten largest clones take roughly 6%. This clonotype was seen ten or more times. Its specificity is unknown. Germline V gene data show CDR1 as LNHNV and CDR2 as YYDKDF (reference sequence). The length of the CDR3 is 14 residues. Between the trimmed V and J ends, which lost 1 base and 8 bases, there was a span of 9 bases. This specimen was PBMCs, mostly from graft donor cells, taken 180 days after TCRalphabeta/CD19-depleted stem cell transplant. This clonotype originated in a male patient aged 10 to 17 who had a stem cell transplant for acute lymphoblastic leukemia, so the T cells may come from the graft donor. V is TRBV15 and J is TRBJ1-6; perhaps TRBD1 as D (6 bases). CDR3 sequence reads: CATSRATGYSPLHF. In nucleotides, the CDR3 is TGTGCCACCAGCAGAGCAACAGGGTATTCACCCCTCCACTTT. Complete variable domain (other parts from reference TRBV15 and TRBJ1-6): DAMVIQNPRYQVTQFGKPVTLSCSQTLNHNVMYWYQQKSSQAPKLLFHYYDKDFNNEADTPDNFQSRRPNTSFCFLDIRSPGLGDTAMYLCATSRATGYSPLHFGNGTRLTVT.